This TCR beta chain was found in a study of blood T cell repertoires in COVID-19. About the research overall: The United States, Italy and Spain provided the acute and convalescent COVID-19 samples. T cells, B-cell-depleted T cells, or PBMCs provided the cDNA or gDNA that served as material.

In the original workflow: By means of reference gene primer amplification, nucleated cell counts were estimated. Assay used: immunoSEQ multiplex PCR; TCRdb lists only in-frame clones, some missing. V and J calls and clone size come straight from that table; D and trimming were deduced from the DNA. The sample lists around 260,000 clones, roughly 86% seen once, with about 0.64% in the top ten. Per the germline V gene, CDR1 is SGDLS and CDR2 is YYNGEE. This CDR3 has 20 amino acids. With 0 bases clipped from V and 3 bases from J, the junction kept 15 bases outside the gene matches. Input material: peripheral blood. This rearrangement joins TRBV9 to TRBJ2-6; 7 positions agree with TRBD1. The TCR was taken from a human donor in a cohort sampled during active COVID-19. The CDR3 bases are TGTGCCAGCAGCGTAGCACCTACAGGGGACCCCTACTATGGGGCCAACGTCCTGACTTTC. Its translation: CASSVAPTGDPYYGANVLTF.